One and the same sample provided the 25 T cell receptor beta chains below, sequenced in a study of OX40 agonist ivuxolimab in advanced cancers. The method was immunoSEQ multiplex PCR; TCRdb's version includes in-frame clones alone and lacks a portion of them. The sample contains roughly 110,000 clones, less than 95% of which appear only once. The source material was CD4+ or CD8+ T cells sorted from blood, sampled in a trial of the OX40 agonist ivuxolimab. The receptors here all came from an adult with an advanced solid tumor such as melanoma, head and neck, liver or kidney cancer.

The chain combines TRBV7-3 with TRBJ1-1, with D possibly TRBD1 on 6 matching bases. The germline gives CDR1 SGHTA, CDR2 FQGTGA. V lost 2 bases and J 4 bases, leaving 11 bases between the germline ends. There are 14 residues in the CDR3. In nucleotides, the CDR3 is TGTGCCAGCAGCTTACGGGGGGCGGCCACTGAAGCTTTCTTT. As protein: CASSLRGAATEAFF.

This CDR3 reads CASSQGRVTEAFF. The CDR3 DNA sequence: TGCGCCAGCAGCCAGGGCAGGGTCACTGAAGCTTTCTTT. V is TRBV4-3 and J is TRBJ1-1, with D tentatively TRBD1 (5 bases). This CDR3 contains 13 residues. Trimming removed 3 bases at V and 4 bases at J, with 9 bases between. Germline CDR1 reads LGHNA; CDR2 reads YSLEER.

This clone showed up just once. The chain couples TRBV5-1 to TRBJ1-1; a possible D gene is TRBD1 (6 bases). CDR3 size: 15 residues. Germline CDR1 is SGHRS and CDR2 is YFSETQ. Trimming left V 0 bases short and J 3 bases short, with 12 bases between. The CDR3 DNA reads TGCGCCAGCAGCTTGGAAGGGGGGAGTTACACTGAAGCTTTCTTT. Protein: CASSLEGGSYTEAFF.

V is TRBV18 and J is TRBJ1-2; 8 bases are a match to TRBD1. V lost 3 bases to trimming and J lost 4 bases; unmatched junction nucleotides: 10. This CDR3 contains 16 residues. Looked up from germline, CDR1 is KGHSH and CDR2 is LQKENI. In DNA form, the CDR3 reads TGTGCCAGCTCACCGACAGGGGAGGTGCGGGGCTATGGCTACACCTTC. It specifies CASSPTGEVRGYGYTF.

V gene TRBV15 combines with J gene TRBJ1-1; weak D call: TRBD1 (5 bases). Trimming shortened V by 0 bases and J by 7 bases, and 15 bases separated the two germline ends. Germline V gene sequence: CDR1 LNHNV, CDR2 YYDKDF (reference sequence). The CDR3 sequence is 15 residues long. Here the CDR3 reads CATSRDPRQGGEAFF. CDR3 coding DNA: TGTGCCACCAGCAGAGATCCGCGGCAGGGAGGTGAAGCTTTCTTT. Full variable domain (missing parts from reference TRBV15 and TRBJ1-1): DAMVIQNPRYQVTQFGKPVTLSCSQTLNHNVMYWYQQKSSQAPKLLFHYYDKDFNNEADTPDNFQSRRPNTSFCFLDIRSPGLGDTAMYLCATSRDPRQGGEAFFGQGTRLTVV.

The rearrangement uses TRBV5-1 and TRBJ2-6, with D maybe TRBD1 (6 bases). V gave up 0 bases and J gave up 2 bases, with 9 bases separating them. This CDR3 comprises 16 residues. Germline CDR1 SGHRS, CDR2 YFSETQ. The DNA for the CDR3 is TGCGCCAGCAGCTTGGGTCCAGGGGCTGGGGCCAACGTCCTGACTTTC. As protein: CASSLGPGAGANVLTF.

This clone was observed a few times. The chain uses TRBV9 and TRBJ1-4; D remains unclear. The V and J ends lost 0 bases and 6 bases respectively, with 12 bases between them. This CDR3 has 15 amino acids. In germline, CDR1 is SGDLS, CDR2 YYNGEE. As DNA, the CDR3 is TGTGCCAGCAGCGTAGAAGGTAGGGAAGATGAAAAACTGTTTTTT. Translation gives CASSVEGREDEKLFF.

The CDR3 loop is CASSISRTGGSNEKLFF. The CDR3 DNA follows: TGTGCCAGTAGTATTAGCAGGACAGGGGGCTCTAATGAAAAACTGTTTTTT. This chain connects TRBV19 to TRBJ1-4; 11 bases are shared with TRBD1. The CDR3 spans 17 residues. V dropped 3 bases and J dropped 3; count of bases not matched to a gene: 6. Germline V gene sequence: CDR1 LNHDA, CDR2 SQIVND (reference sequence).

The V and J genes are TRBV5-4 and TRBJ1-4; 7 bases map to TRBD1. V dropped 2 bases and J dropped 4; count of bases not matched to a gene: 5. Germline V gene sequence: CDR1 SGHNT, CDR2 YYREEE (reference sequence). This CDR3 spans 15 amino acids. CDR3 in amino acids: CASSFEGQRNEKLFF. In DNA form, the CDR3 reads TGTGCCAGCAGCTTCGAGGGACAGCGTAATGAAAAACTGTTTTTT.

The J gene is TRBJ2-7, the V gene TRBV21-1; TRBD1 reflects the table's D call only, with no check against the DNA. TRBV21-1 is a known pseudogene. The CDR3 has 15 residues. This CDR3 reads CASSSHTGQIYEQYF. In DNA form, the CDR3 reads TGTGCCAGCAGCAGTCACACGGGACAGATCTACGAGCAGTACTTC.

The V and J genes are TRBV6-5 and TRBJ2-7, with 7 bases aligning to TRBD1. V lost 5 bases, J lost 6 bases, and 7 bases stayed unmatched. Germline CDR1 reads MNHEY; CDR2 reads SVGAGI. This CDR3 is built from 13 residues. For the CDR3, the DNA is TGTGCCAGCAGTAGGGACAGTCTGGGCGAGCAGTACTTC. It is translated as CASSRDSLGEQYF.

The chain links TRBV4-3 to TRBJ1-4; 7 bases map to TRBD1. The CDR3 runs to 16 residues. Germline CDR1 and CDR2: LGHNA and YSLEER. V was pared by 2 bases and J by 8 bases, with 11 bases of the junction left unmatched. The CDR3 here is CASSQNSLGQYEKLFF. CDR3 DNA: TGCGCCAGCAGCCAAAACAGCCTGGGACAGTACGAAAAACTGTTTTTT.

This chain links TRBV7-9 with TRBJ2-7, with 8 bases fitting TRBD1. CDR1 and CDR2 from the germline V gene are SEHNR and FQNEAQ (reference sequence). With 5 bases clipped from V and 5 bases from J, the junction kept 20 bases outside the gene matches. The CDR3 sequence is 18 residues long. CDR3 sequence reads: CASSPSAGGPLTFHEQYF. In DNA form, the CDR3 reads TGTGCCAGCAGCCCTTCGGCAGGGGGCCCGCTGACCTTTCACGAGCAGTACTTC. The whole variable domain, remainder taken from reference TRBV7-9 and TRBJ2-7, is DTGVSQNPRHKITKRGQNVTFRCDPISEHNRLYWYRQTLGQGPEFLTYFQNEAQLEKSRLLSDRFSAERPKGSFSTLEIQRTEQGDSAMYLCASSPSAGGPLTFHEQYFGPGTRLTVT.

The rearrangement uses TRBV5-6 and TRBJ1-1; perhaps TRBD1 as D (5 bases). The CDR3 sequence is 13 residues long. Deletions cut 3 bases from V and 0 bases from J, with 6 bases between. Germline V lookup: CDR1 SGHDT, CDR2 YYEEEE. The CDR3: CASSSRVNTEAFF. The CDR3 DNA follows: TGTGCCAGCAGCTCCAGGGTGAACACTGAAGCTTTCTTT.

V and J are TRBV5-1 and TRBJ2-5; tentatively, D is TRBD2 (7 bases). Germline assignment: CDR1 SGHRS and CDR2 YFSETQ. Trimming stripped 0 bases from V and 9 bases from J, with 21 bases between. This CDR3 spans 16 amino acids. The DNA for the CDR3 is TGCGCCAGCAGCTTGGTCGGAGGGAGGGACAAGAGAGCCCAGTACTTC. Translated, it gives CASSLVGGRDKRAQYF.

The chain combines TRBV5-1 with TRBJ2-7; 7 nucleotides agree with TRBD1. CDR1 SGHRS and CDR2 YFSETQ come from the germline V gene. V lost 4 bases to trimming and J lost 4 bases; unmatched junction nucleotides: 5. This CDR3 has 13 amino acids. The CDR3 is CASSTGTEYEQYF. CDR3 coding DNA: TGCGCCAGCAGCACCGGGACAGAGTACGAGCAGTACTTC.

The CDR3 loop is CASSQTYRGAVEAFF. DNA of the CDR3: TGTGCCAGCAGCCAAACCTACAGGGGCGCAGTTGAAGCTTTCTTT. The gene calls are TRBV27 and TRBJ1-1; 7 bases are shared with TRBD1. The J segment lost 7 bases and the V segment lost 6 bases, leaving 14 bases of the junction unmatched. Germline CDR1 reads MNHEY; CDR2 reads SMNVEV (reference sequence). CDR3 length equals 15 residues.

V gene TRBV7-2 combines with J gene TRBJ1-1; the D is unclear. This CDR3 region has 14 residues. Germline loops: CDR1 SGHTA, CDR2 FQGNSA. With 1 base removed from V and 3 bases from J, the gap between germline ends came to 9 bases. CDR3 DNA: TGTGCCAGCAGCTTAGTATCGCACGACACTGAAGCTTTCTTT. Translation: CASSLVSHDTEAFF.

The DNA of the CDR3 is TGTGCCAGCAGTAAACCGAACACCGGGGAGCTGTTTTTT. Protein sequence: CASSKPNTGELFF. V usage is TRBV6-5 and J usage is TRBJ2-2; unclear D gene. The CDR3 runs 13 residues. V lost 5 bases to trimming and J lost 0 bases, with 4 bases between them. CDR1 is MNHEY and CDR2 is SVGAGI in the germline V gene.

The rearrangement uses TRBV5-1 and TRBJ2-3, with TRBD2 as a possible D gene (6 bases). CDR3 length equals 16 residues. The V and J ends lost 0 bases and 6 bases respectively, with 17 bases between them. Germline CDR1 reads SGHRS; CDR2 reads YFSETQ. The CDR3 protein is CASSLGLVGLGDTQYF. CDR3 coding DNA: TGCGCCAGCAGCTTGGGACTAGTTGGTTTAGGGGATACGCAGTATTTT.

The chain recombines TRBV7-2 with TRBJ1-2; 7 nucleotides agree with TRBD1. Germline-derived CDR1 and CDR2 are SGHTA and FQGNSA. The J segment lost 6 bases and the V segment lost 3 bases, leaving 10 bases of the junction unmatched. CDR3 length: 15 amino acids. CDR3 sequence: CASSLPTHRGDGYTF. Written as DNA, the CDR3 is TGTGCCAGCAGCTTGCCAACACACAGGGGTGATGGCTACACCTTC.

This chain uses TRBV2 with TRBJ1-5; 12 bases match TRBD1. V lost 7 bases, J lost 4 bases, and 8 bases stayed unmatched. Germline-derived CDR1 and CDR2 are SNHLY and FYNNEI. The CDR3 runs 16 residues. The CDR3 DNA reads as TGTGCCAGCAAAGGGACAGGGGGCATAGGAAATCAGCCCCAGCATTTT. Its translation is CASKGTGGIGNQPQHF.

The chain combines TRBV7-9 with TRBJ1-4; D remains unclear. V was clipped by 5 bases and J by 5 bases, with 15 bases between them. CDR1 and CDR2 from the germline V gene are SEHNR and FQNEAQ (reference sequence). CDR3 length: 15 amino acids. The CDR3: CASSPPGLTNEKLFF. In DNA, the CDR3 is TGTGCCAGCAGCCCCCCGGGCCTCACAAATGAAAAACTGTTTTTT.

The V gene is TRBV18, the J gene TRBJ2-7; 11 nucleotides line up with TRBD1. CDR1 and CDR2 (germline): KGHSH, LQKENI. With 3 bases clipped from V and 3 bases from J, the junction kept 7 bases outside the gene matches. The CDR3 is 16 amino acids. The CDR3 nucleotides are TGTGCCAGCTCACCGACCCCCGGGACAGGGGGCTACGAGCAGTACTTC. Its translation: CASSPTPGTGGYEQYF.

The chain is built from TRBV5-1 and TRBJ2-2; TRBD2 agrees at 11 bases. The germline V gene encodes CDR1 SGHRS and CDR2 YFSETQ. V shed 2 bases and J 4 bases; nucleotides not matched to a gene: 1. The CDR3 is 15 amino acids. The DNA for the CDR3 is TGCGCCAGCAGCTTTGGGACTAGCGGCACCGGGGAGCTGTTTTTT. The encoded protein is CASSFGTSGTGELFF.